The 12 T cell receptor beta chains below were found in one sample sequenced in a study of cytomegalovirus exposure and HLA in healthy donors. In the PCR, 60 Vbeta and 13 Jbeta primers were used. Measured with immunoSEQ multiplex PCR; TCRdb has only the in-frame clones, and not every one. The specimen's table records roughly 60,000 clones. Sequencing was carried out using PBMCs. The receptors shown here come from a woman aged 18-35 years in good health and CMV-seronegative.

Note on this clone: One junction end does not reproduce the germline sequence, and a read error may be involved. The DNA for the CDR3 is TGTGCCGGCAGTGCGGGGTCCTACAATGAGCAGTTCTTC. Its translation is CAGSAGSYNEQFF. V and J are TRBV6-4 and TRBJ2-1, with D possibly TRBD2 on 6 matching bases. Germline V gives CDR1 MRHNA, CDR2 SNTAGT. The CDR3 runs 13 residues.

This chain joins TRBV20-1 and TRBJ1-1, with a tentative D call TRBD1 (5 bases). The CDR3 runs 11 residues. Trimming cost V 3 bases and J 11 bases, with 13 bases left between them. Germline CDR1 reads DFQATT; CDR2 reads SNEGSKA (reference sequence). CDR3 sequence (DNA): TGCAGTGCTAGTTTCAGGGTTAATGCTTTCTTT. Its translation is CSASFRVNAFF.

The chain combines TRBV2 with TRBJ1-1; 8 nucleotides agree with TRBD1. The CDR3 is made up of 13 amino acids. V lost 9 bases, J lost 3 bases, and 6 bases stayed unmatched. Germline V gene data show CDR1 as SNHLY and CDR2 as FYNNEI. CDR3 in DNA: TGTGCCAGATCCACGGACAGGGACACTGAAGCTTTCTTT. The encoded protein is CARSTDRDTEAFF.

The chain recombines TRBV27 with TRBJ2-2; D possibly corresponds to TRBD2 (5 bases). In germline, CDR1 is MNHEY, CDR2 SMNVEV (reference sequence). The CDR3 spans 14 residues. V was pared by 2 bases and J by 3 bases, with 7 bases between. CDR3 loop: CASSLEADTGELFF. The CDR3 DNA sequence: TGTGCCAGCAGTTTAGAAGCGGACACCGGGGAGCTGTTTTTT.

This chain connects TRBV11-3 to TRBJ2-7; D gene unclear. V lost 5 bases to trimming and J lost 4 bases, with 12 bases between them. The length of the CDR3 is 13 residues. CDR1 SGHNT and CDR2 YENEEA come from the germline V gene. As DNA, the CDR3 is TGTGCCAGCAGCGCTAGTAGAGGATACGAGCAGTACTTC. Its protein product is CASSASRGYEQYF.

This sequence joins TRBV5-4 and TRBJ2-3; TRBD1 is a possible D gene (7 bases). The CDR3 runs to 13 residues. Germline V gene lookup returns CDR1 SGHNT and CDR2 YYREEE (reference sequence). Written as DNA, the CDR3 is TGTGCAGCTGGAGGGGGCGCGGGAGATACGCAGTATTTT. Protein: CAAGGGAGDTQYF.

This CDR3 is CASSLGTGYSNQPQHF. For the CDR3, the DNA is TGCGCCAGCAGCTTGGGAACAGGCTATAGCAATCAGCCCCAGCATTTT. V gene TRBV5-1 combines with J gene TRBJ1-5; possibly TRBD1 for D (5 bases). The ends were cut back, 0 bases at V and 0 bases at J, with 10 bases in the middle. The CDR3 consists of 16 residues. Germline lookup yields CDR1 SGHRS and CDR2 YFSETQ.

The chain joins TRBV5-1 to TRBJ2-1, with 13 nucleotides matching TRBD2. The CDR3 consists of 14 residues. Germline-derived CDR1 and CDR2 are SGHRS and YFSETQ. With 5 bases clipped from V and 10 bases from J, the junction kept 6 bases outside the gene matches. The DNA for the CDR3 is TGCGCCAGCAGTGGGACTAGCGGGGTCCAGGAGCAGTTCTTC. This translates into CASSGTSGVQEQFF.

In DNA, the CDR3 is TGTGCCAGCTCACCTGGCACGATGCGGGATACGCAGTATTTT. As protein: CASSPGTMRDTQYF. This chain joins TRBV18 and TRBJ2-3, with no clear D. Germline CDR1 reads KGHSH; CDR2 reads LQKENI. V was clipped by 3 bases and J by 6 bases, with 13 bases between them. The CDR3 runs to 14 residues.

The CDR3: CASSPQGGFDNQPQHF. Written as DNA, the CDR3 is TGTGCCAGCTCACCACAAGGGGGATTTGACAATCAGCCCCAGCATTTT. The rearrangement links TRBV18 to TRBJ1-5, with TRBD1 as a possible D gene (6 bases). Germline-derived CDR1 and CDR2 are KGHSH and LQKENI. The CDR3 spans 16 residues. Trimming took off 1 base at V and 3 bases at J, with 13 bases between the two ends.

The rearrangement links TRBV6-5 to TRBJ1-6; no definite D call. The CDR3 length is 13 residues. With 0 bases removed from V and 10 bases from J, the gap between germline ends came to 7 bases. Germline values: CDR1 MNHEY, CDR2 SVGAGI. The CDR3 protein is CASSYSEQSPLHF. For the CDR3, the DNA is TGTGCCAGCAGTTACTCGGAACAGTCACCCCTCCACTTT.

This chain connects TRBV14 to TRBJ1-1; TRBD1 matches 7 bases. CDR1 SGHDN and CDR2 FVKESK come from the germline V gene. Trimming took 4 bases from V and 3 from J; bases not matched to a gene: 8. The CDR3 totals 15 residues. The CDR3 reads CASSPRQGRDTEAFF. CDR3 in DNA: TGTGCCAGCAGCCCTCGACAGGGCCGGGACACTGAAGCTTTCTTT.